This T cell receptor beta chain was retrieved from a study of blood T cell repertoires in COVID-19. Across the study: The United States, Italy and Spain were the sources of the acute and convalescent COVID-19 samples. PBMCs, B-cell-depleted T cells, or T cells were the source of the cDNA or gDNA that made up the material.

Germline loops: CDR1 MNHNS, CDR2 SASEGT. Trimming took 3 bases from V and 4 from J; bases not matched to a gene: 3. The CDR3 runs 15 residues. Original handling: Using reference gene primer amplification, nucleated cell counts were estimated. Generated by immunoSEQ multiplex PCR, the TCRdb table keeps only in-frame clones and is missing some. V and J calls and clone size are given by that table; D and trimming were obtained from the DNA. The sample contains just over 650,000 clones, over 80% of which appear only once. J is TRBJ1-3 and V is TRBV6-1; 10 bases match TRBD1. This sequence originates from a woman aged 18-29 years with acute or convalescent COVID-19. Sequenced material: peripheral blood. The CDR3 sequence: CASSETGGWGNTIYF. Written as DNA, the CDR3 is TGTGCCAGCAGTGAGACAGGGGGCTGGGGAAACACCATATATTTT.